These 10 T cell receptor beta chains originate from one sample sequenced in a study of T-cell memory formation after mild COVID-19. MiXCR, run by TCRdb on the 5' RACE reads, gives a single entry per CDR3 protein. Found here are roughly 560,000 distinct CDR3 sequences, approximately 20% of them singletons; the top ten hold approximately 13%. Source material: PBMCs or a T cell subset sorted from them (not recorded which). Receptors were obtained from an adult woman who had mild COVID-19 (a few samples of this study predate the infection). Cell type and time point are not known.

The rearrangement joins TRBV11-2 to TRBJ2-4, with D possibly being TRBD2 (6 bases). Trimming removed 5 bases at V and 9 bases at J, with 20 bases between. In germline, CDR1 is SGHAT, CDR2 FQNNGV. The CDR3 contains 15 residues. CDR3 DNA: TGTGCCAGCAGCCCCTTGGGACTCGCCCGTGGCATTCAGTACTTC. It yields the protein CASSPLGLARGIQYF.

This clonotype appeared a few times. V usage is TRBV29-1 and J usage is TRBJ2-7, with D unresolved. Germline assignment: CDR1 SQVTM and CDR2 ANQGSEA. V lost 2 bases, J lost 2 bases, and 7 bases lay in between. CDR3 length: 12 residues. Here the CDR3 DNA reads TGCAGCGTTGAACCCGGACCCTACGAGCAGTACTTC. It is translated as CSVEPGPYEQYF.

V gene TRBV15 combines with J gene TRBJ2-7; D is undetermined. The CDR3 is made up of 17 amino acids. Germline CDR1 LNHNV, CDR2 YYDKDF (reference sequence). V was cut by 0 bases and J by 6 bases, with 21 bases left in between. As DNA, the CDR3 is TGTGCCACCAGCAGAGATCGTTTAGCCGGCAGGCCGGGCGAGCAGTACTTC. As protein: CATSRDRLAGRPGEQYF.

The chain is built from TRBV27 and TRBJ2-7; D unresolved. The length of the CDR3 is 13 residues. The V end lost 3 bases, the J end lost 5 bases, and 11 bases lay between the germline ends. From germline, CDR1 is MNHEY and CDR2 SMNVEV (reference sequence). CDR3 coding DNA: TGTGCCAGCAGTTTGTCATCTGGGCACGAGCAGTACTTC. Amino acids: CASSLSSGHEQYF.

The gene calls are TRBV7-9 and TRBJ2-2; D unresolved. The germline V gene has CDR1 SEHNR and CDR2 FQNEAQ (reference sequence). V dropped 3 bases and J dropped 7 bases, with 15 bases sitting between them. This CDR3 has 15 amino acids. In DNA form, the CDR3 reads TGTGCCAGCAGCTTTGCAGCCCAATTTGGCGGGGAGCTGTTTTTT. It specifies CASSFAAQFGGELFF.

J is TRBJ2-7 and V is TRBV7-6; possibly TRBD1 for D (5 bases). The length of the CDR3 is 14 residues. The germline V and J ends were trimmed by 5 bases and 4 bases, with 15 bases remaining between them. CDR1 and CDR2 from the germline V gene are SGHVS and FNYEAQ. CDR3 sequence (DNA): TGTGCCAGCAGCCTCCCAGACAGACCGTACGAGCAGTACTTC. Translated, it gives CASSLPDRPYEQYF.

Here the CDR3 DNA reads TGTGCCAGCAGTTACGGGACAGGGCGAGGTTCACCCCTCCACTTT. Encoded protein: CASSYGTGRGSPLHF. This chain links TRBV6-6 with TRBJ1-6; 9 bases map to TRBD1. The germline gives CDR1 MNHNY, CDR2 SVGAGI (reference sequence). The CDR3 covers 15 residues. The V segment lost 2 bases and the J segment 9 bases; nucleotides outside the gene matches: 5.

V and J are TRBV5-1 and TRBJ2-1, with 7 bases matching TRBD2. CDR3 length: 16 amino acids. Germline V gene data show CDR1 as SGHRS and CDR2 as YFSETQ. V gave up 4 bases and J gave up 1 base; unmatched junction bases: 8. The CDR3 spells CASSGLAGFSYNEQFF. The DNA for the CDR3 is TGCGCCAGCAGCGGGTTAGCGGGTTTTTCCTACAATGAGCAGTTCTTC.

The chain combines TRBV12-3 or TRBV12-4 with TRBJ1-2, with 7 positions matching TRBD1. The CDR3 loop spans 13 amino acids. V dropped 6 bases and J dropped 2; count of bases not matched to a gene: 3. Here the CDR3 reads CASRQQGNYGYTF. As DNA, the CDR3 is TGTGCCAGCAGGCAACAGGGGAACTATGGCTACACCTTC.

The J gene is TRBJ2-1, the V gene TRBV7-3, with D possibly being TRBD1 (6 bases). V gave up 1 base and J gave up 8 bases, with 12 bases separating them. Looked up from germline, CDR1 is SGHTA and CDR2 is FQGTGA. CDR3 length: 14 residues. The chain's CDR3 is CASSLSRGRDEQFF. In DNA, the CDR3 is TGTGCCAGCAGCTTAAGCAGGGGAAGGGATGAGCAGTTCTTC.